Shown below are 16 T cell receptor beta chains from a single sample sequenced in a study of blood T cell repertoires in COVID-19. The table came from immunoSEQ multiplex PCR; TCRdb's copy has only in-frame clones and leaves some out. The sample carries about 130,000 clones, over 75% recorded once. Material for sequencing was peripheral blood. The receptors stem from a woman aged 80 or older with acute or convalescent COVID-19.

J is TRBJ1-6 and V is TRBV7-8; no clear D. The germline CDR1 and CDR2 sequences are SGHVS and FQNEAQ. V was shortened by 1 base and J by 7 bases, with 14 bases between the two germline ends. The CDR3 spans 16 residues. The CDR3 nucleotides are TGTGCCAGCAGCTTAGAGAGGGCGCCTAGGAATTCACCCCTCCACTTT. As protein: CASSLERAPRNSPLHF.

V is TRBV9 and J is TRBJ2-6; 7 bases are shared with TRBD2. The CDR3 extends over 17 amino acids. Germline V gives CDR1 SGDLS, CDR2 YYNGEE. V shed 4 bases, J shed 0 bases, and the junction held 7 bases outside the gene matches. CDR3 bases: TGTGCCAGCAGCCCCGCGGGAGCCATCTCTGGGGCCAACGTCCTGACTTTC. This sequence encodes CASSPAGAISGANVLTF.

V gene TRBV6-2 or TRBV6-3 combines with J gene TRBJ1-2; D is undetermined. The CDR3 length is 14 residues. CDR1 is MNHEY, CDR2 SVGEGT, per germline. V lost 2 bases to trimming and J lost 4 bases, with 11 bases between them. The CDR3 DNA is TGTGCCAGCAGTTACGGGCAGGCCCTCTATGGCTACACCTTC. Translating gives CASSYGQALYGYTF.

This clone turned up a few times. The rearrangement joins TRBV28 to TRBJ2-5; D is possibly TRBD1 (5 bases). The CDR3 has 15 amino acids. CDR1 is MDHEN, CDR2 SYDVKM, per germline. V was trimmed by 7 bases and J by 0 bases, leaving 15 bases between them. In DNA, the CDR3 is TGTGCCAGCATAGCTGGTTCAGGGAACCAAGAGACCCAGTACTTC. It translates to CASIAGSGNQETQYF.

The chain couples TRBV6-6 to TRBJ1-4, with a possible D match to TRBD1 (5 bases). Germline values: CDR1 MNHNY, CDR2 SVGAGI (reference sequence). The CDR3 runs to 14 residues. The V end lost 5 bases, the J end lost 7 bases, and 14 bases lay between the germline ends. The CDR3 DNA follows: TGTGCCAGCAGTCGGGGGGGAGAAGGTGAAAAACTGTTTTTT. Translating gives CASSRGGEGEKLFF.

The V call is TRBV5-1, the J call TRBJ2-7; D might be TRBD1 (5 bases). Trimming took off 1 base at V and 6 bases at J, with 17 bases between the two ends. This CDR3 is built from 15 residues. CDR1 is SGHRS and CDR2 is YFSETQ in the germline V gene. CDR3 sequence reads: CASSLWAGSRSEQYF. The CDR3 nucleotides are TGCGCCAGCAGCTTGTGGGCAGGGTCTCGTAGCGAGCAGTACTTC.

The chain uses TRBV6-5 and TRBJ1-2; D remains ambiguous. V was pared by 0 bases and J by 8 bases, with 16 bases between. From germline, CDR1 is MNHEY and CDR2 SVGAGI. CDR3 length: 15 residues. The CDR3 nucleotides are TGTGCCAGCAGTTACTCGTCGAGGTCGCTCCGGGGCTACACCTTC. Translating gives CASSYSSRSLRGYTF.

J is TRBJ2-5 and V is TRBV29-1, with D possibly TRBD2 on 7 matching bases. CDR3 length: 15 amino acids. Germline values: CDR1 SQVTM, CDR2 ANQGSEA. Trimming left V 1 base short and J 1 base short, with 13 bases between. Written as DNA, the CDR3 is TGCAGCGTTGAAGTAGGGGGGGGTCTCCAAGAGACCCAGTACTTC. Its translation is CSVEVGGGLQETQYF.

The rearrangement joins TRBV10-3 to TRBJ2-7, with TRBD1 identical over 8 bases. Germline-derived CDR1 and CDR2 are ENHRY and SYGVKD. V shed 6 bases and J 1 base; nucleotides not matched to a gene: 8. The CDR3 runs to 15 residues. CDR3 nucleotide sequence: TGTGCCATCAGAAACCCGGGACAGGTATCCTACGAGCAGTACTTC. This translates into CAIRNPGQVSYEQYF.

The chain couples TRBV9 to TRBJ1-3; D might be TRBD1 (5 bases). Trimming took 0 bases from V and 4 from J, leaving 11 bases between them. The CDR3 extends over 15 amino acids. Germline V lookup: CDR1 SGDLS, CDR2 YYNGEE. The CDR3 DNA reads as TGTGCCAGCAGCGTAGAGGCAGGGCGAGGAAACACCATATATTTT. Amino acids: CASSVEAGRGNTIYF. Full variable domain (outside the CDR3, taken from reference TRBV9 and TRBJ1-3): DSGVTQTPKHLITATGQRVTLRCSPRSGDLSVYWYQQSLDQGLQFLIQYYNGEERAKGNILERFSAQQFPDLHSELNLSSLELGDSALYFCASSVEAGRGNTIYFGEGSWLTVV.

The chain couples TRBV13 to TRBJ2-1, with TRBD2 identical over 10 bases. V shed 2 bases and J 4 bases; nucleotides not matched to a gene: 8. CDR1 is PRHDT and CDR2 is FYEKMQ in the germline V gene (reference sequence). CDR3 length equals 17 residues. CDR3 coding DNA: TGTGCCAGCAGCTTACTGACCGGGACTAGCGTGTACAATGAGCAGTTCTTC. It is translated as CASSLLTGTSVYNEQFF.

This chain links TRBV5-8 with TRBJ2-2, with D perhaps matching TRBD1 (5 bases). V was cut by 1 base and J by 6 bases, with 7 bases left in between. The CDR3 spans 13 residues. The germline V gene has CDR1 SGHTS and CDR2 YDEGEE. The CDR3 protein is CASSLRGAGELFF. The DNA of the CDR3 is TGTGCCAGCAGCTTGAGGGGCGCCGGGGAGCTGTTTTTT. Full variable domain (rest looked up from reference TRBV5-8 and TRBJ2-2): EAGVTQSPTHLIKTRGQQATLRCSPISGHTSVYWYQQALGLGLQFLLWYDEGEERNRGNFPPRFSGRQFPNYSSELNVNALELEDSALYLCASSLRGAGELFFGEGSRLTVL.

This chain uses TRBV5-1 with TRBJ2-7; possible D gene TRBD2, 6 bases. Germline V gene data show CDR1 as SGHRS and CDR2 as YFSETQ. The CDR3 runs to 15 residues. V was clipped by 3 bases and J by 1 base, with 14 bases between them. CDR3 sequence: CASSSQGLSSYEQYF. CDR3 DNA sequence: TGCGCCAGCAGCTCTCAGGGACTTAGTTCCTACGAGCAGTACTTC.

The V gene is TRBV7-2, the J gene TRBJ2-7; 14 bases align to TRBD2. V shed 3 bases and J 0 bases; nucleotides not matched to a gene: 4. Germline V gene sequence: CDR1 SGHTA, CDR2 FQGNSA. CDR3 length equals 17 residues. The CDR3 DNA sequence: TGTGCCAGCAGCTTCCGGACTAGCGGGGGGTTCTCCTACGAGCAGTACTTC. Residues: CASSFRTSGGFSYEQYF.

The V and J genes are TRBV10-3 and TRBJ2-1, with 8 nucleotides matching TRBD1. Germline trimming cut 3 bases from V and 0 bases from J; bases unmatched to any gene: 28. Germline CDR1 and CDR2: ENHRY and SYGVKD. CDR3 length: 24 residues. CDR3 nucleotides: TGTGCCATCAGTGACCCAGTTTTGAGTGCGCCGACAGGGGTCGACAGAAGCTCCTACAATGAGCAGTTCTTC. This codes for CAISDPVLSAPTGVDRSSYNEQFF.

This sequence joins TRBV9 and TRBJ2-1, with D perhaps matching TRBD2 (6 bases). Deletions cut 1 base from V and 1 base from J, with 15 bases between. This CDR3 contains 17 residues. Germline-derived CDR1 and CDR2 are SGDLS and YYNGEE. The CDR3 nucleotides read TGTGCCAGCAGCGTACTACCGCTGGCGGGATCCTACAATGAGCAGTTCTTC. Translation: CASSVLPLAGSYNEQFF.